This T cell receptor (beta chain) originates from a study of shared clonotypes between healthy human individuals. The CDR3 is made up of 17 amino acids. Germline V gene sequence: CDR1 SGHVS, CDR2 FNYEAQ. Trimming removed 1 base from V and 2 bases from J; junction bases left unmatched: 8. The data were produced by immunoSEQ multiplex PCR, yet TCRdb's version contains in-frame clones alone and is incomplete. The sample holds some 2 million clones, roughly 94% seen once. In regard to this clone: Its antigen is unidentified.

The study, taken as a whole, reports: Clonotype sharing among the donors was expected to vary with sequencing depth. It was only blood that was sampled, and tissue repertoires likely differ. Generation probabilities were higher for clonotypes shared across all four sorted-subset donors than for unshared ones.

Material for sequencing was naive CD4+ T cells sorted from blood. The subset was: CD45RA+ positively selected. The chain links TRBV7-6 to TRBJ2-7; 10 bases fit TRBD2. The clonotype originates from a man younger than 35 in good health. The CDR3 reads CASSLEGPSGSPYEQYF. The CDR3 DNA reads TGTGCCAGCAGCTTAGAGGGGCCTAGCGGGAGCCCCTACGAGCAGTACTTC.